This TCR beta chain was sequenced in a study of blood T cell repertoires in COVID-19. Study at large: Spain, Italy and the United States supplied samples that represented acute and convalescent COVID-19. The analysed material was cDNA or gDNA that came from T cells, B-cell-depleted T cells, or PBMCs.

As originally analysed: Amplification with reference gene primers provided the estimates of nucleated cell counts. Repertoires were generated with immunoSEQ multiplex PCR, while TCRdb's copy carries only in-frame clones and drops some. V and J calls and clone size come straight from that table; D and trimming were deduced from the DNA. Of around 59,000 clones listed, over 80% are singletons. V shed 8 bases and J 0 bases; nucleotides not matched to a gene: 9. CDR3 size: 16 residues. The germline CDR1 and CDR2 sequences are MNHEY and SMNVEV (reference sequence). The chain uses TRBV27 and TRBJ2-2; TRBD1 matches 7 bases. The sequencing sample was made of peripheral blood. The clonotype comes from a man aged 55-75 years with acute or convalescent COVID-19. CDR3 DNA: TGTGCCAGCCAGAAAGACAGGGCCCCGAACACCGGGGAGCTGTTTTTT. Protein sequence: CASQKDRAPNTGELFF.